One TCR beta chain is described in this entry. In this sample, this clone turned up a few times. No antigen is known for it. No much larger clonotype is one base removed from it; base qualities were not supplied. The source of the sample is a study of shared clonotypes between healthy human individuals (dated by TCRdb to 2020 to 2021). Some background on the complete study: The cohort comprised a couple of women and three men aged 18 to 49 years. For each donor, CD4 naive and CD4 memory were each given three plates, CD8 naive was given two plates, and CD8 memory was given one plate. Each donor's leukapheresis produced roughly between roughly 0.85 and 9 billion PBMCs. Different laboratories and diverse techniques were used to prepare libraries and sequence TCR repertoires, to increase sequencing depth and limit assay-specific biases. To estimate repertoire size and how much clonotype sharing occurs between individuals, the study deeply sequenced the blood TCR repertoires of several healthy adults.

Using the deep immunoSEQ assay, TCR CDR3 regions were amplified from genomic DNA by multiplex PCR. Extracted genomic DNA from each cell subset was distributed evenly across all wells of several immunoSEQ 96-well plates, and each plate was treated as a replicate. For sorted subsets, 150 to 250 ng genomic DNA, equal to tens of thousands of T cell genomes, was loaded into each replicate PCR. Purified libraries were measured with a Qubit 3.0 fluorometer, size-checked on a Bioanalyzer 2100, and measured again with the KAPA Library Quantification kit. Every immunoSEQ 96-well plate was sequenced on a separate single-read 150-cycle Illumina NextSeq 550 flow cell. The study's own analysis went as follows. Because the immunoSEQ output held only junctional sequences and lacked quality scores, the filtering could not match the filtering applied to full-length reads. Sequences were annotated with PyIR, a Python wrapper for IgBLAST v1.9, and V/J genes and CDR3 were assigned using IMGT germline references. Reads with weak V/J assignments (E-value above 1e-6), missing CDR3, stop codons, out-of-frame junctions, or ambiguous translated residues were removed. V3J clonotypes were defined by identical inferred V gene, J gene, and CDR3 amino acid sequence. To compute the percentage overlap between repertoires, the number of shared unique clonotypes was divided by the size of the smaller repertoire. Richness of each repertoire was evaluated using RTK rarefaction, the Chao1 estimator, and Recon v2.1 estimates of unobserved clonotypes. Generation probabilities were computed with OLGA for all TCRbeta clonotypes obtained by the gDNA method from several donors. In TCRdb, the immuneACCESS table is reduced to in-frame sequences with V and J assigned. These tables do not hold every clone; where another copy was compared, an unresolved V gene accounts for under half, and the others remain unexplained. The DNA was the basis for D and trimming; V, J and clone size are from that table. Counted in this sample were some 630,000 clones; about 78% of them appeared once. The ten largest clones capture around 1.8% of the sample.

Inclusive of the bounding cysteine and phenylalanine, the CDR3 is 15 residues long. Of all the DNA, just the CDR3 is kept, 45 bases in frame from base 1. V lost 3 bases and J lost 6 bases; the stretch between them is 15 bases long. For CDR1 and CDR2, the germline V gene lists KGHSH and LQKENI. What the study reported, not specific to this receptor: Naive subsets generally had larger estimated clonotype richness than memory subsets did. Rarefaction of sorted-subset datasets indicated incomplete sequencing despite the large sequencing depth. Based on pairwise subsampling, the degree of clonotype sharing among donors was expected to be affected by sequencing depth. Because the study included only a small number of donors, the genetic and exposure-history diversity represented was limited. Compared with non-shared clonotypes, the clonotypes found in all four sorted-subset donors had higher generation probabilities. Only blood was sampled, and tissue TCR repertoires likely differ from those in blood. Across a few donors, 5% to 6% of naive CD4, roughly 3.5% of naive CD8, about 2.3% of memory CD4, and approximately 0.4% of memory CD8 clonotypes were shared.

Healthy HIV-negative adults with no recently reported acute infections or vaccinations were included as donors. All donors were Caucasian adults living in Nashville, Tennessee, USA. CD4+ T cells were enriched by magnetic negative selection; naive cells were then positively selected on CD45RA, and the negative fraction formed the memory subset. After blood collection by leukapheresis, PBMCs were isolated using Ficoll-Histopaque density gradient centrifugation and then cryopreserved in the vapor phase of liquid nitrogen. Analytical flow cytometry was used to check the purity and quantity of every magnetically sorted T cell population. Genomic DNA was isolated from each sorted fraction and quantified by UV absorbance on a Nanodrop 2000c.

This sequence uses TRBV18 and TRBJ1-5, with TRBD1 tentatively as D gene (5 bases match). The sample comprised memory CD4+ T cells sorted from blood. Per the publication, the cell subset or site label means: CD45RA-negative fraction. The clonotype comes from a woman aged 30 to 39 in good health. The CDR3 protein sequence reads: CASSPRGEVGQPQHF. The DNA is TGTGCCAGCTCACCGCGAGGGGAAGTCGGTCAGCCCCAGCATTTT.